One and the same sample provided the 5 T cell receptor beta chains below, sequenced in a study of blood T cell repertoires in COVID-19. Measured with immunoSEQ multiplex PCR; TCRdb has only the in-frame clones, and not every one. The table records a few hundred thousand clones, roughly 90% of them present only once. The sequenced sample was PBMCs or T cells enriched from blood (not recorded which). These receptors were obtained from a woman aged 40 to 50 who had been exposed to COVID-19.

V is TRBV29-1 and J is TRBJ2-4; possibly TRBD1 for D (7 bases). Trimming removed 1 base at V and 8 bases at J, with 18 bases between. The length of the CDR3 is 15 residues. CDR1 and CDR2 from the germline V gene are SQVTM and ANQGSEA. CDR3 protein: CSVEVRVRGVDIQYF. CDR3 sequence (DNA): TGCAGCGTTGAAGTTCGGGTCAGGGGGGTGGACATTCAGTACTTC.

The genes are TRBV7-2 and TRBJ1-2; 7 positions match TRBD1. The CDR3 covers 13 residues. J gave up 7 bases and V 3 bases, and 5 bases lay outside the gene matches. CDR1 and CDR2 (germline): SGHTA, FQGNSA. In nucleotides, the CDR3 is TGTGCCAGCAGCTTCACAGGGGTAGGTGGCTACACCTTC. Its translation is CASSFTGVGGYTF.

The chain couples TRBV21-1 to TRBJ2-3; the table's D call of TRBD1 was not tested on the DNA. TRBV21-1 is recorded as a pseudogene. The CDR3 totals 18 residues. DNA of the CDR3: TGTGCCAGCACCACGACCTCTCCTGGGACATCTTTCACAGATACGCAGTATTTT. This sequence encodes CASTTTSPGTSFTDTQYF.

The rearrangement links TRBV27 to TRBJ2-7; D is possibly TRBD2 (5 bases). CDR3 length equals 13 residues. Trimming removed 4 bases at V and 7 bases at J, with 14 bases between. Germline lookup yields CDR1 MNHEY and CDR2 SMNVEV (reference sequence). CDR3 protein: CASSSPPSREQYF. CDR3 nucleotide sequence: TGTGCCAGCAGTTCCCCTCCTAGCCGGGAGCAGTACTTC.

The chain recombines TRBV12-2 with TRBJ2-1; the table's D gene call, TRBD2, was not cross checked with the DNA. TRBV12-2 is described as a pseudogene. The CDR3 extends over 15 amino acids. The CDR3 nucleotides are TGTGCAAGTCAGGAGGGACGGGACCCCTACAATGAGCAGTTCTTC. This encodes CASQEGRDPYNEQFF.